The present T cell receptor (beta chain) was sequenced within a study of radiation and T cells in renal cell carcinoma. The time point here: blood 4 weeks post-SBRT, at nephrectomy. Stated treatment: 15 Gy SBRT to primary tumor, nephrectomy 4 weeks later. Clones were read by immunoSEQ multiplex PCR, and TCRdb kept only the in-frame ones, dropping some. The data show some 150,000 clones, with approximately 86% seen just once and 17% held by the top ten. This CDR3 contains 15 residues. Germline values: CDR1 MDHEN, CDR2 SYDVKM. Trimming left V 5 bases short and J 3 bases short, with 14 bases between. This clonotype was obtained from a woman in her forties or fifties with renal cell carcinoma. This material consisted of blood, taken from a patient whose treatment included radiotherapy and nephrectomy. J is TRBJ1-5 and V is TRBV28; no firm D call. The chain's CDR3 is CASSKIPQPNQPQHF. As DNA, the CDR3 is TGTGCCAGCAGTAAGATACCTCAGCCCAATCAGCCCCAGCATTTT.